Within the sample, the clone carrying this T cell receptor beta chain is medium-sized (0.01 to 0.1%). Its antigen is not known. MiXCR, run by TCRdb on the reads, gives a single entry per CDR3 protein. The sample holds some 10,000 distinct CDR3 sequences, about a fifth seen once. The data stem from a study of liver allograft versus peripheral blood T cells. Looking at the study overall: Blood and transplanted-liver T cell receptor repertoires from recipients were compared. Study findings and constraints: T cell receptor repertoires inside liver allografts reportedly differed from those in peripheral blood.

The length of the CDR3 is 14 residues. The ends were cut back, 3 bases at V and 4 bases at J, with 12 bases in the middle. Germline CDR1 reads MNHEY; CDR2 reads SVGAGI. This receptor was obtained from a human patient who had a liver transplant. The graft donor may have given rise to some T cells. The genes are TRBV6-5 and TRBJ1-1, with D maybe TRBD1 (6 bases). The CDR3 DNA reads as TGTGCCAGCAGTTATGGACAGCTGGCCACTGAAGCTTTCTTT. Protein: CASSYGQLATEAFF.